The rows below give T cell receptor beta chains drawn from one sample of a study of blood T cells in healthy people across ages. TCRdb re-called the 5' RACE reads through MiXCR, storing one row per CDR3 protein. The sample records 1.5 million to 2 million distinct CDR3 sequences, less than 50% being singletons. Input material: blood. The receptors come from a middle-aged woman in good health. Both conserved end residues are trimmed from each CDR3.

J gene | V gene | CDR3 protein
TRBJ2-5 | TRBV4-3 | ASSPRGGPYNEQY
TRBJ2-5 | TRBV9 | ASSERTVPPETQY
TRBJ1-4 | TRBV4-3 | ASSRGRGAGEKLF
TRBJ2-7 | TRBV27 | ASSRTGSITYEQY
TRBJ2-7 | TRBV6-2/TRBV6-3 | ASTRPRGAYEQY
TRBJ2-2 | TRBV30 | AWSRDRVVTGELF
TRBJ2-1 | TRBV3-1 | ASSQERQSYNEQF
TRBJ1-2 | TRBV9 | ASSVFGGSNYGYT
TRBJ2-3 | TRBV4-3 | ASSQRTGGTDTQY
TRBJ2-3 | TRBV28 | ASRSTGKDTQY
TRBJ2-1 | TRBV7-9 | ASSYLVGGNEQF
TRBJ2-1 | TRBV4-3 | ASSQGGLSNEQF
TRBJ1-2 | TRBV7-2 | ASSLRDHGDYGYT
TRBJ2-5 | TRBV20-1 | SALTNQETQY
TRBJ2-1 | TRBV20-1 | SPRVGEQF
TRBJ1-5 | TRBV4-3 | ASSLIGDQPQH
TRBJ2-7 | TRBV27 | ASSFRLAGDYEQY
TRBJ2-2 | TRBV12-3/TRBV12-4 | ASSPEQGAKHGELF
TRBJ1-5 | TRBV20-1 | SANRDREGQPQH
TRBJ2-5 | TRBV28 | ASSLRDTQQETQY
TRBJ2-4 | TRBV20-1 | SAEGTSSKNIQY
TRBJ2-7 | TRBV6-5 | ASSPTGTGPYEQY
TRBJ2-5 | TRBV12-3/TRBV12-4 | ASSLALAKETQY
TRBJ2-1 | TRBV7-9 | ASSLDRQGSSRRQF
TRBJ1-1 | TRBV6-6 | ASSKEGGRNTEAF
TRBJ2-5 | TRBV25-1 | ASTGRGRGETQY
TRBJ1-2 | TRBV6-5 | ASSARDRVWYGYT
TRBJ2-1 | TRBV7-9 | ASSSPLAGGYNEQF
TRBJ2-3 | TRBV7-8 | ASSYPYGRGSTDTQY